The sequence of this T cell receptor beta chain was determined in a study of blood T cell repertoires in COVID-19. About the study: Acute-phase and convalescent COVID-19 samples originated in the United States, Italy and Spain. Sample material is recorded as cDNA or gDNA derived from T cells, B-cell-depleted T cells, or PBMCs.

Study processing details: Using reference gene primer amplification, nucleated cell counts were estimated. TCRdb keeps only in-frame clones here, not all; method: immunoSEQ multiplex PCR. Clonal size and the V and J genes are those of that table, whereas D and trimming came from the DNA. The sample holds approximately 110,000 clones; around 83% are singletons and the top ten take 2.1%. This clone was counted only a few times. The TCR sequence derives from a human donor in a cohort sampled during active COVID-19. The source material was peripheral blood.

As DNA, the CDR3 is TGCGCCAGCAGTCAGGAACCGGGACTAGCGTCTGAGCAGTTCTTC. It encodes CASSQEPGLASEQFF. The chain carries TRBV5-1 and TRBJ2-1; TRBD2 matches 10 bases. Germline loops: CDR1 SGHRS, CDR2 YFSETQ. With 5 bases clipped from V and 9 bases from J, the junction kept 11 bases outside the gene matches. The CDR3 extends over 15 amino acids.